This is a list of T cell receptor beta chains from one sample in a study of shared clonotypes between healthy human individuals. TCRdb keeps only in-frame clones here, not all; method: immunoSEQ multiplex PCR. The data show more than 550,000 clones, less than 95% seen once. Sequences were obtained from memory CD8+ T cells from PBMCs. Receptor source: a man aged 18 to 30 in good health. Some clones in this sample may be carry-over from other donors' samples. CDR3s include the opening cysteine and the closing phenylalanine or tryptophan. A D gene is named only where the DNA matches it firmly. Size tells how often a clone was seen (once, few, many) or the class of an expanded clone, and some rows leave it out.

V: TRBV28
D: NA
J: TRBJ2-3
size: NA
CDR3: CASSSPDRSTSTDTQYF
DNA: TGTGCCAGCAGTTCCCCGGACCGGTCTACTAGCACAGATACGCAGTATTTT

V: TRBV15
D: NA
J: TRBJ1-5
size: NA
CDR3: CATSIQGGLQGGNQPQHF
DNA: TGTGCCACCAGCATCCAGGGAGGATTACAAGGGGGCAATCAGCCCCAGCATTTT

V: TRBV5-6
D: NA
J: TRBJ2-7
size: NA
CDR3: CASSLRQAYEQYF
DNA: TGTGCCAGCAGCTTGCGTCAAGCCTACGAGCAGTACTTC

V: TRBV7-9
D: NA
J: TRBJ2-6
size: NA
CDR3: CASSLPQGPGGANVLTF
DNA: TGTGCCAGCAGCCTCCCACAGGGACCGGGAGGGGCCAACGTCCTGACTTTC

V: TRBV4-3
D: NA
J: TRBJ2-7
size: NA
CDR3: CASSPKRAGLEQYF
DNA: TGCGCCAGCAGCCCTAAGAGGGCCGGATTAGAGCAGTACTTC

V: TRBV12-2
D: NA
J: TRBJ2-1
size: NA
CDR3: CASRSARVVSESGEQFF
DNA: TGTGCAAGTCGCTCAGCGAGGGTAGTCAGTGAGAGTGGAGAGCAGTTCTTC

V: TRBV7-2
D: NA
J: TRBJ2-4
size: NA
CDR3: CASSAGTPKNIQYF
DNA: TGTGCCAGCAGCGCCGGGACACCAAAAAACATTCAGTACTTC

V: TRBV27
D: TRBD2
J: TRBJ2-7
size: NA
CDR3: CASSFTGGSEQYF
DNA: TGTGCCAGCAGTTTTACGGGAGGTTCCGAGCAGTACTTC

V: TRBV9
D: NA
J: TRBJ2-5
size: NA
CDR3: CASSVGGAVQETQYF
DNA: TGTGCCAGCAGCGTTGGGGGGGCGGTCCAAGAGACCCAGTACTTC

V: TRBV28
D: TRBD1
J: TRBJ1-5
size: NA
CDR3: CASSPQGANGNQPQHF
DNA: TGTGCCAGCAGTCCCCAGGGGGCGAATGGCAATCAGCCCCAGCATTTT

V: TRBV29-1
D: NA
J: TRBJ2-7
size: NA
CDR3: CSVVLSSYEQYF
DNA: TGCAGCGTTGTTCTCAGCTCCTACGAGCAGTACTTC

V: TRBV9
D: TRBD2
J: TRBJ2-1
size: once
CDR3: CASSVGLAGADEQFF
DNA: TGTGCCAGCAGCGTGGGACTAGCGGGAGCGGATGAGCAGTTCTTC

V: TRBV30
D: TRBD2
J: TRBJ2-2
size: NA
CDR3: CAGTSGGNTGELFF
DNA: TGTGCCGGGACTAGCGGAGGGAACACCGGGGAGCTGTTTTTT

V: TRBV27
D: NA
J: TRBJ2-7
size: NA
CDR3: CASSLGGSYEQYF
DNA: TGTGCCAGCAGTTTGGGCGGTTCCTACGAGCAGTACTTC

V: TRBV19
D: NA
J: TRBJ1-5
size: NA
CDR3: CASSPLRGVNQPQHF
DNA: TGTGCCAGTAGTCCCCTCCGCGGGGTAAATCAGCCCCAGCATTTT

V: TRBV6-5
D: NA
J: TRBJ1-2
size: NA
CDR3: CASSYSAGVGYGYTF
DNA: TGTGCCAGCAGTTACTCGGCAGGGGTTGGATATGGCTACACCTTC

V: TRBV15
D: TRBD1
J: TRBJ2-7
size: NA
CDR3: CATSREGTGFYEQYF
DNA: TGTGCCACCAGCAGAGAGGGGACAGGGTTCTACGAGCAGTACTTC

V: TRBV5-8
D: NA
J: TRBJ2-7
size: NA
CDR3: CASSLRSSYEQYF
DNA: TGTGCCAGCAGCCTTCGTTCGAGCTACGAGCAGTACTTC

V: TRBV5-4
D: TRBD1
J: TRBJ2-1
size: NA
CDR3: CASSSRDRGQDEQFF
DNA: TGTGCCAGCAGCTCTCGGGACAGGGGGCAAGATGAGCAGTTCTTC

V: TRBV27
D: NA
J: TRBJ2-7
size: NA
CDR3: CASSDKGPSYEQYF
DNA: TGTGCCAGCAGTGATAAGGGGCCTTCCTACGAGCAGTACTTC